The 7 T cell receptor beta chains listed next were all sequenced from one sample in a study of cytomegalovirus exposure and HLA in healthy donors. Primers: 60 Vbeta forward and 13 Jbeta reverse. Assay used: immunoSEQ multiplex PCR; TCRdb lists only in-frame clones, some missing. The table lists around 150,000 clones, around four fifths of them singletons. The sample was PBMCs. All receptors derive from a man aged 35-49 years in good health and CMV-seronegative.

This clone has only one observation. The genes are TRBV9 and TRBJ2-5, with no clear D. The V end was cut by 0 bases, the J end by 5 bases, with 11 bases between. The V gene's germline CDR1 is SGDLS and CDR2 YYNGEE. The CDR3 is made up of 14 amino acids. Here the CDR3 DNA reads TGTGCCAGCAGCGTAGCTAATGTGAGGGAGACCCAGTACTTC. Translated: CASSVANVRETQYF.

The chain is built from TRBV7-3 and TRBJ2-3; 8 bases align to TRBD2. Per the germline V gene, CDR1 is SGHTA and CDR2 is FQGTGA. This CDR3 is 14 amino acids long. Losses at the gene ends were 8 bases for V and 3 bases for J; bases not matched to a gene: 7. The CDR3 DNA reads TGTGCCAGCTCCCGCGGGGGGTTTACAGATACGCAGTATTTT. It specifies CASSRGGFTDTQYF. The variable domain in full, with the rest retrieved from reference TRBV7-3 and TRBJ2-3, is GAGVSQTPSNKVTEKGKYVELRCDPISGHTALYWYRQSLGQGPEFLIYFQGTGAADDSGLPNDRFFAVRPEGSVSTLKIQRTERGDSAVYLCASSRGGFTDTQYFGPGTRLTVL.

This clone has a handful of counts. CDR3 amino acids: CASSPVGGTGREQYF. The DNA for the CDR3 is TGCGCCAGCAGCCCGGTGGGGGGTACGGGTCGCGAGCAGTACTTC. The rearrangement joins TRBV5-1 to TRBJ2-7; the D gene is possibly TRBD2 (6 bases). In germline, CDR1 is SGHRS, CDR2 YFSETQ. V lost 4 bases and J lost 6, with 20 bases in between. The CDR3 contains 15 residues.

The table lists this clone with a count of one. The chain recombines TRBV29-1 with TRBJ2-1; tentatively, D is TRBD2 (7 bases). The germline CDR1 and CDR2 sequences are SQVTM and ANQGSEA. The CDR3 runs to 16 residues. V lost 0 bases and J 9 bases, leaving 21 bases between the germline ends. CDR3 sequence: CSVEDRITGGPGEQFF. CDR3 in DNA: TGCAGCGTTGAAGATCGCATCACGGGGGGCCCGGGTGAGCAGTTCTTC.

This clone has a single count. V and J are TRBV27 and TRBJ1-5; D is unclear. Germline CDR1 is MNHEY and CDR2 is SMNVEV (reference sequence). Trimming cost V 4 bases and J 4 bases, with 11 bases left between them. This CDR3 spans 14 amino acids. This chain's CDR3 is CASSSGATNQPQHF. The CDR3 DNA reads as TGTGCCAGCAGTTCGGGAGCTACTAATCAGCCCCAGCATTTT.

This chain links TRBV15 with TRBJ2-2, with D uncertain. Looked up from germline, CDR1 is LNHNV and CDR2 is YYDKDF (reference sequence). This CDR3 is 13 amino acids long. The V end was cut by 0 bases, the J end by 5 bases, with 4 bases between. As DNA, the CDR3 is TGTGCCACCAGCAGAGATCCAACCGGGGAGCTGTTTTTT. As protein: CATSRDPTGELFF.

This clone was seen a single time. Other DNA variants within this sample encode the same CDR3. V and J are TRBV27 and TRBJ1-1; possible D gene TRBD1, 5 bases. The germline CDR1 and CDR2 sequences are MNHEY and SMNVEV (reference sequence). Trimming pared 2 bases from V and 4 bases from J, leaving 11 bases between. This CDR3 has 14 amino acids. This CDR3 is CASSLTGLGTEAFF. Written as DNA, the CDR3 is TGTGCCAGCAGTTTAACAGGTTTGGGCACTGAAGCTTTCTTT.